This T cell receptor beta chain was retrieved from a study of vaccination and CD4 T cells after COVID-19. For the study at large: Six males and four females, two of them Hispanic, were enrolled as convalescents.

Once obtained from cultured CD4+ T cells, the DNA was sequenced using the Oncomine TCR Beta short-read assay. From CD4+ T cells that had been cultured, genomic DNA was extracted. TCRdb recomputed calls from the PCR reads with MiXCR, one row per CDR3 protein. Counted here are 10,000 to 15,000 distinct CDR3 sequences, 64% occurring once; the ten biggest clones make up 14% to 15%. Notes on this clonotype: No antigen is known for it.

The germline CDR1 and CDR2 sequences are SGHVS and FNYEAQ. J gave up 6 bases and V 3 bases, and 10 bases lay outside the gene matches. The CDR3 loop spans 15 amino acids. Documented treatment: approximately nine-day PBMC culture with coronavirus spike peptide pools or control peptides (ViraFEST assay). Expansion of antigen-specific T cells with peptide pools by ViraFEST preceded sequencing of TCRs. Investigators isolated CD4+ T cells by negative selection after 10 days of culture. V and J are TRBV7-6 and TRBJ2-5; TRBD1 aligns across 7 bases. The sequence was collected from a human donor who had recovered from COVID-19. The sequencing sample was made of CD4+ T cells from blood, cultured in vitro. CDR3 in DNA: TGTGCCAGCAGCTTGCTGACAGGGTCAGGAAAGACCCAGTACTTC. Translating gives CASSLLTGSGKTQYF.